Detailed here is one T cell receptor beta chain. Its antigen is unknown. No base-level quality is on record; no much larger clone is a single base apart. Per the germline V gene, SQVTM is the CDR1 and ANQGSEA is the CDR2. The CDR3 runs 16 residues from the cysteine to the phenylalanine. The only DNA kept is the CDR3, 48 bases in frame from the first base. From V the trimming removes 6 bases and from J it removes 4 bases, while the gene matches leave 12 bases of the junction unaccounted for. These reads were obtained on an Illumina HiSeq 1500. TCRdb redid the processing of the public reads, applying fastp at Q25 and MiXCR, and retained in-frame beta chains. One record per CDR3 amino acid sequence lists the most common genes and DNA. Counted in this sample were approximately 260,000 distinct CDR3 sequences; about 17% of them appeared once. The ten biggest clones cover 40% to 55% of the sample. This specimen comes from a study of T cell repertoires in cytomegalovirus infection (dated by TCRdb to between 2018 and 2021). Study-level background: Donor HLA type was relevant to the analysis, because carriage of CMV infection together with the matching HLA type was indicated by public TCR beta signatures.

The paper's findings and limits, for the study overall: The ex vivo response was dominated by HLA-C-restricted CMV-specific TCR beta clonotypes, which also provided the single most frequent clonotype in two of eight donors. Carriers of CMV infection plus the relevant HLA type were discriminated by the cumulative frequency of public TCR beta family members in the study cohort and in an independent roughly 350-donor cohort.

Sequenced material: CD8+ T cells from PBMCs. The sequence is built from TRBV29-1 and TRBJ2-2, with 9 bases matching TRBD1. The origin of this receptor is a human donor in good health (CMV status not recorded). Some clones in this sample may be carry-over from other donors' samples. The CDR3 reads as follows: CSVWDRANSGTGELFF. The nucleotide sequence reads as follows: TGCAGCGTCTGGGACAGGGCCAACTCGGGCACCGGGGAGCTGTTTTTT.